This T cell receptor beta chain was identified during a study of beta chain features in type 1 diabetes. Study-level background: The patient and healthy donor groups were comparable for age, gender and cell yields.

Since all of the isolated RNA was reverse transcribed, expressed TCRB transcripts were what got sequenced. Here immunoSEQ multiplex PCR was the method, and the copy in TCRdb shows in-frame clones only, minus some. The repertoire includes under 350,000 clones, around 25% of them detected once, and roughly 0.011% sits in the top ten. General study points: In patients and controls equally, PCR might favor templates that are shorter. More deletions and fewer insertions at VDJ junctions were seen in type 1 diabetes patients. In all four CD4+ subsets, TCRB CDR3 length was significantly, moderately reduced in type 1 diabetes.

Worth noting for this clone: The antigen is unknown.

In all sorted populations, purity surpassed 98%. The specimen was naive CD4+ T cells from blood. The receptor's source is a woman in her 30s with type 1 diabetes.

CDR3 in DNA: TGTGCCAGCAGGCAACTCGGGGCGGGAGGGCTCAATGAGCAGTTCTTC. It encodes CASRQLGAGGLNEQFF. This chain connects TRBV2 to TRBJ2-1; 9 positions match TRBD2. CDR1 and CDR2 (germline): SNHLY, FYNNEI. The ends lost 6 bases at V and 6 bases at J; junction bases unmatched: 12. This CDR3 comprises 16 residues.